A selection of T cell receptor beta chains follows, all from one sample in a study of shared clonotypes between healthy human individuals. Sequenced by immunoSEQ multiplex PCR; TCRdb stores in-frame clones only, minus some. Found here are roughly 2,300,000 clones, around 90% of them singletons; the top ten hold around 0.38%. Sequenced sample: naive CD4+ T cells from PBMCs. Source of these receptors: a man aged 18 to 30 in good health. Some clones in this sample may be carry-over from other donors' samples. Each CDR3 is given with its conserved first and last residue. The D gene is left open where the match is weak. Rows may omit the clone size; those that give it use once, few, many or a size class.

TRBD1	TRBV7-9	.	CASSLVVQGAYEQFF
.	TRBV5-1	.	CASSLAYKQFF
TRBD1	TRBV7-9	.	CASSPRDRGFGTEAFF
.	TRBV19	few	CASSITHRAAFF
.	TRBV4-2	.	CASSQAAVEETQYF
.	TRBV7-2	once	CASSLQLGPNEKLFF
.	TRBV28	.	CASTPGRAYNEQFF
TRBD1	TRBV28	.	CASNRGRHEQYF
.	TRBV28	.	CASSIHNEQFF
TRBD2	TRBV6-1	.	CASSAEAGGPGEQYF
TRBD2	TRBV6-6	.	CASGLGSGRIEQFF
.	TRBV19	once	CASSPQLGGAAF
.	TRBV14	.	CASSGRARSEWYEQYF
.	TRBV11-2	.	CASSSLSATNTQYF
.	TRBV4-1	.	CASSQDRNEQYF
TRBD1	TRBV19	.	CASLDFRQGATEAFF
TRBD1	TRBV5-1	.	CASSLRTGVREQYF
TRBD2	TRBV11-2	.	CASSLDEGLVFIEQYF
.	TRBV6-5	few	CASSRRGQPNTEAFF
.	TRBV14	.	CASSQGGPYEQYF
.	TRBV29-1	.	CSLVGGSGQQFF
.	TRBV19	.	CASSMNTNTEAFF
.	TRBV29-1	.	CSGGSDTQYF
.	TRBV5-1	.	CASAILRQETQYF
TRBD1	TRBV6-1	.	CASSEAQGAREQYF
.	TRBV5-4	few	CASSPSGGRANTGELFF
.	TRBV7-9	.	CASSRQETQYF